The 14 T cell receptor beta chains below all came from one sample that was sequenced in a study of long-term antiretroviral therapy in people with HIV. Sequencing relied on immunoSEQ assay v3.0, run at survey level. The repertoire was sequenced with immunoSEQ multiplex PCR; TCRdb's copy has only in-frame clones and lacks some. The sample has almost 20,000 clones, more than 80% seen once. The source was unsorted PBMCs, collected 0.2 years after starting antiretroviral therapy. These receptors came from a woman aged 40 to 50 with HIV.

This clone was recorded once. J is TRBJ1-4 and V is TRBV10-3; D may be TRBD1 (6 bases). V shed 11 bases and J shed 5 bases, with 21 bases lying between them. The CDR3 totals 15 residues. Germline lookup yields CDR1 ENHRY and CDR2 SYGVKD. The CDR3 DNA is TGTGCCTCCGGCGGGCGGCGGGACATAAATGAAAAACTGTTTTTT. Its translation is CASGGRRDINEKLFF.

The chain has TRBV4-2 and TRBJ2-3; 11 bases are shared with TRBD2. CDR1 LGHNA and CDR2 YNFKEQ come from the germline V gene. The CDR3 sequence is 17 residues long. The trim removed 3 bases at V and 3 bases at J, leaving 8 bases unmatched. Written as DNA, the CDR3 is TGTGCCAGCAGCCATGTAGCGGGGGGGATTGGGACAGATACGCAGTATTTT. This gives the protein CASSHVAGGIGTDTQYF.

The rearrangement joins TRBV2 to TRBJ2-5; D might be TRBD1 (6 bases). Germline CDR1 and CDR2: SNHLY and FYNNEI. V shed 7 bases and J shed 6 bases, with 15 bases lying between them. This CDR3 has 13 amino acids. The CDR3 sequence: CASIPAGVKTQYF. For the CDR3, the DNA is TGTGCCAGCATTCCGGCAGGGGTAAAGACCCAGTACTTC.

The rearrangement links TRBV5-4 to TRBJ2-2, with D perhaps TRBD2 (6 bases). The CDR3 sequence is 16 residues long. The germline V and J ends were trimmed by 4 bases and 5 bases, with 18 bases remaining between them. Per the germline V gene, CDR1 is SGHNT and CDR2 is YYREEE (reference sequence). The CDR3 region is CASSRGTMGPTGELFF. The CDR3 DNA follows: TGTGCCAGCAGCCGGGGGACCATGGGGCCAACCGGGGAGCTGTTTTTT.

The gene calls are TRBV5-4 and TRBJ2-1; D unresolved. Trimming pared 1 base from V and 9 bases from J, leaving 5 bases between. This CDR3 region has 11 residues. The germline V gene encodes CDR1 SGHNT and CDR2 YYREEE (reference sequence). CDR3 sequence (DNA): TGTGCCAGCAGCTTGACGGTTGAGCAGTTCTTC. This gives the protein CASSLTVEQFF.

This clone was found a few times. This chain links TRBV5-4 with TRBJ1-2, with TRBD1 identical over 7 bases. The CDR3 is 15 residues long. V gave up 0 bases and J gave up 5 bases; unmatched junction bases: 7. Germline V lookup: CDR1 SGHNT, CDR2 YYREEE (reference sequence). The CDR3 reads CASSLAPGQRYGYTF. CDR3 DNA sequence: TGTGCCAGCAGCTTGGCCCCGGGACAGAGATATGGCTACACCTTC.

The chain uses TRBV6-6 and TRBJ1-5; D remains unclear. The germline CDR1 and CDR2 sequences are MNHNY and SVGAGI (reference sequence). The CDR3 contains 16 residues. The V gene lost 6 bases and the J gene lost 0 bases, with 15 bases spanning the gap. DNA of the CDR3: TGTGCCAGCAGCCCCATCTGGAGGGTTAGCAATCAGCCCCAGCATTTT. It specifies CASSPIWRVSNQPQHF.

V gene TRBV28 combines with J gene TRBJ1-3; 8 nucleotides align to TRBD1. Looked up from germline, CDR1 is MDHEN and CDR2 is SYDVKM. The CDR3 runs 15 residues. V trimming: 6 bases; J trimming: 4 bases; junction bases outside the gene matches: 8. The CDR3 is CASRLRQGSGNTIYF. The DNA of the CDR3 is TGTGCCAGCAGGCTCCGACAGGGGTCAGGAAACACCATATATTTT. Full variable domain (outside the CDR3, taken from reference TRBV28 and TRBJ1-3): DVKVTQSSRYLVKRTGEKVFLECVQDMDHENMFWYRQDPGLGLRLIYFSYDVKMKEKGDIPEGYSVSREKKERFSLILESASTNQTSMYLCASRLRQGSGNTIYFGEGSWLTVV.

This chain joins TRBV30 and TRBJ1-5; D not resolved. Germline V gives CDR1 GTSNPN, CDR2 SVGIG (reference sequence). With 1 base removed from V and 3 bases from J, the gap between germline ends came to 7 bases. The CDR3 has 13 amino acids. The CDR3 region has the DNA TGTGCCTGGAGTGGCAGCTACAATCAGCCCCAGCATTTT. Translated: CAWSGSYNQPQHF. The full variable domain, its missing parts supplied by reference TRBV30 and TRBJ1-5, is SQTIHQWPATLVQPVGSPLSLECTVEGTSNPNLYWYRQAAGRGLQLLFYSVGIGQISSEVPQNLSASRPQDRQFILSSKKLLLSDSGFYLCAWSGSYNQPQHFGDGTRLSIL.

The V call is TRBV10-1, the J call TRBJ1-4; no clear D gene. V was trimmed by 3 bases and J by 4 bases, leaving 0 bases between them. CDR3 length equals 11 residues. The V gene's germline CDR1 is WNHNN and CDR2 SYGVQD (reference sequence). In DNA, the CDR3 is TGCGCCAGCAGTGATAATGAAAAACTGTTTTTT. This gives the protein CASSDNEKLFF.

The gene calls are TRBV19 and TRBJ1-2, with a tentative D call TRBD1 (5 bases). The CDR3 is 17 amino acids. Germline V CDR1 and CDR2: LNHDA, SQIVND (reference sequence). Deletions cut 3 bases from V and 0 bases from J, with 17 bases between. CDR3 in DNA: TGTGCCAGTAGTATTACCGGGGCCGACTATTCTAACTATGGCTACACCTTC. As protein: CASSITGADYSNYGYTF.

The chain combines TRBV10-1 with TRBJ2-1; 9 bases agree with TRBD2. The CDR3 contains 16 residues. Losses at the gene ends were 5 bases for V and 7 bases for J; bases not matched to a gene: 12. Germline CDR1 and CDR2: WNHNN and SYGVQD (reference sequence). CDR3 loop: CASSIPIAGARNEQFF. The CDR3 DNA reads as TGCGCCAGCAGTATCCCCATAGCGGGAGCTAGGAATGAGCAGTTCTTC.

For the CDR3, the DNA is TGTGCCAGCAGCGCTCAAGGGACAGGGGGCCTTATGAACACTGAAGCTTTCTTT. Residues: CASSAQGTGGLMNTEAFF. The chain has TRBV2 and TRBJ1-1; TRBD1 matches 12 bases. V dropped 6 bases and J dropped 0; count of bases not matched to a gene: 11. CDR3 size: 18 residues. CDR1 and CDR2 (germline): SNHLY, FYNNEI.

V gene TRBV5-4 combines with J gene TRBJ2-3; TRBD1 matches at 7 bases. Losses at the gene ends were 1 base for V and 2 bases for J; bases not matched to a gene: 4. The germline V gene has CDR1 SGHNT and CDR2 YYREEE (reference sequence). The CDR3 has 15 residues. The CDR3 DNA is TGTGCCAGCAGCTTGCCCGACAGGGTCACAGATACGCAGTATTTT. Its protein is CASSLPDRVTDTQYF.